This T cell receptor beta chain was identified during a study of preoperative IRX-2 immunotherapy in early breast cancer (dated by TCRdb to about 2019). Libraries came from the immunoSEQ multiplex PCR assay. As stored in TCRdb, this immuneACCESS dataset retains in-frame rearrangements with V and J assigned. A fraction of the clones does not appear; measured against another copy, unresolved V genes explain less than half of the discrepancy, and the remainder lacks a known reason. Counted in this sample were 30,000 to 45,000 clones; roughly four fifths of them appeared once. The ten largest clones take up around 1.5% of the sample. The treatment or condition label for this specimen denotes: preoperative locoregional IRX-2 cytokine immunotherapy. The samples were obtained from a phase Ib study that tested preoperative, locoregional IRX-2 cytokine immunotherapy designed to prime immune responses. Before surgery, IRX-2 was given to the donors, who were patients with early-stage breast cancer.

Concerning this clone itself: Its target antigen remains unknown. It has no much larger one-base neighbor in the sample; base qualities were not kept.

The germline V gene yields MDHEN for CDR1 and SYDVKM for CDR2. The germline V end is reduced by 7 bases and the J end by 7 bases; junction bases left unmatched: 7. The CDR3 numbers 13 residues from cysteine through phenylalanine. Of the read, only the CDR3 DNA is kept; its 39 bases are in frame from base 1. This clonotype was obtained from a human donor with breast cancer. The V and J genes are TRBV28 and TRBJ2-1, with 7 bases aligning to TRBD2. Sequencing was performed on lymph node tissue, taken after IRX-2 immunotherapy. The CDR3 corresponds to CASTWGGYNEQFF. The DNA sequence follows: TGTGCCAGCACGTGGGGGGGGTATAATGAGCAGTTCTTC. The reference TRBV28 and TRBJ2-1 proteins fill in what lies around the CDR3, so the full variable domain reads DVKVTQSSRYLVKRTGEKVFLECVQDMDHENMFWYRQDPGLGLRLIYFSYDVKMKEKGDIPEGYSVSREKKERFSLILESASTNQTSMYLCASTWGGYNEQFFGPGTRLTVL.